Listed below are T cell receptor beta chains from one sample, sequenced in a study of cytomegalovirus exposure and HLA in healthy donors. The table came from immunoSEQ multiplex PCR; TCRdb's copy has only in-frame clones and leaves some out. The sample includes about 120,000 clones, 81% seen only once; the top ten take under 2%. The specimen was PBMCs. The receptors shown here come from a young man in good health and CMV-seronegative. The CDR3 runs from the conserved cysteine through the conserved F or W. The D gene is left open where the match is weak. Clone size is shown for a subset of rows, as once, few, many or a class of expanded clone.

D,V,size,J,DNA,CDR3
TRBD1,TRBV18,-,TRBJ2-7,TGTGCCAGCTCGCCCGGGACAGGGTACGACGAGCAGTACTTC,CASSPGTGYDEQYF
-,TRBV25-1,-,TRBJ2-3,TGTGCCAGCGGGAACAGGGGCACAGATACGCAGTATTTT,CASGNRGTDTQYF
TRBD1,TRBV7-7,-,TRBJ2-1,TGTGCCAGCAGCCCAAGACAGGGGGTGCAGCGCGATGAGCAGTTCTTC,CASSPRQGVQRDEQFF
TRBD1,TRBV7-8,few,TRBJ1-1,TGTGCCAGCAGCTTAGCGGGGACAGGGGCTGAAGCTTTCTTT,CASSLAGTGAEAFF
-,TRBV10-3,-,TRBJ2-5,TGTGCCATCAGTGAGCGCGGGGAGACCCAGTACTTC,CAISERGETQYF
-,TRBV16,-,TRBJ2-1,TGTGCCAGCAGCCAATCCGCCAGAAACAGTGAGCAGTTCTTC,CASSQSARNSEQFF
TRBD1,TRBV2,-,TRBJ1-1,TGTGCCAGCAAGGTCGGGACAGGGGCTTTAACTGAAGCTTTCTTT,CASKVGTGALTEAFF
TRBD1,TRBV4-2,-,TRBJ1-4,TGTGCCAGCAGCCCCGACGAACAACAGGGGCGTGCAACTAATGAAAAACTGTTTTTT,CASSPDEQQGRATNEKLFF
TRBD1,TRBV6-5,-,TRBJ1-2,TGTGCCAGCAGCCGGGGACAGCCCTATGGCTACACCTTC,CASSRGQPYGYTF
-,TRBV4-1,once,TRBJ2-1,TGCGCCAGTAGCCAAGGTTTCTACCATGAGCAGTTCTTC,CASSQGFYHEQFF
-,TRBV7-9,-,TRBJ2-1,TGTTCCAGCAGCCCAGGGTCACTCTCCTACAATGAGCAGTTCTTC,CSSSPGSLSYNEQFF
-,TRBV13,-,TRBJ2-5,TGTGCCAGCAGCTTAGGGGCGGTCGAAGAGACCCAGTACTTC,CASSLGAVEETQYF
TRBD1,TRBV2,-,TRBJ2-1,TGTGCCAGCAGGGTTGACAGGGCCTCCTACAATGAGCAGTTCTTC,CASRVDRASYNEQFF
-,TRBV7-9,-,TRBJ2-1,TGTGCCAGCAGCTTAGCCGGGAGCATCACCTACAATGAGCAGTTCTTC,CASSLAGSITYNEQFF
TRBD1,TRBV5-1,-,TRBJ1-4,TGCGCCAGCAGCTTGGCAGGGGGGATTAATGAAAAACTGTTTTTT,CASSLAGGINEKLFF